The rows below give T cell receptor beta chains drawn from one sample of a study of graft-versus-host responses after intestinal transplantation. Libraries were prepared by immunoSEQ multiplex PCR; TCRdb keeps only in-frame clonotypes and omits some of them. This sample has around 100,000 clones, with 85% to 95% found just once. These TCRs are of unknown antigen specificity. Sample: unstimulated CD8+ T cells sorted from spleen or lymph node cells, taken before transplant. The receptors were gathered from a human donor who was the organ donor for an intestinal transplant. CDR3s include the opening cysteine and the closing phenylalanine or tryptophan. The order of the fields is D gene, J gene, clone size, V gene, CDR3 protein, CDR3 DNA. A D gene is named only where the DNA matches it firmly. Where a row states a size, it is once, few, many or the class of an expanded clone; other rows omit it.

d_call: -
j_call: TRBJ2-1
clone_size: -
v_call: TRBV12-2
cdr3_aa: CASRPRTSGCSYNEQFF
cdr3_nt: TGTGCAAGTCGCCCCAGGACTAGCGGTTGCTCCTACAATGAGCAGTTCTTC

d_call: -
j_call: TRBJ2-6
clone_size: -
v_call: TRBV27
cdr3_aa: CASSLLFFPTPGANVLTF
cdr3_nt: TGTGCCAGCAGTTTGTTATTCTTTCCAACCCCCGGGGCCAACGTCCTGACTTTC

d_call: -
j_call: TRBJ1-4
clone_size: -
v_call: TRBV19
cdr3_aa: CASSIGGQLNEKLFF
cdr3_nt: TGTGCCAGTAGTATAGGCGGTCAGCTTAATGAAAAACTGTTTTTT

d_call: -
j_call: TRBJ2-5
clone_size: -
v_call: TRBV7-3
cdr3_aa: CASSPGPYTQETQYF
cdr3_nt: TGTGCCAGCAGCCCGGGCCCCTACACCCAAGAGACCCAGTACTTC

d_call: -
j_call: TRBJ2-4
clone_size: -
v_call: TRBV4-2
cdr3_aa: CASSQEYPLTSLPKNIQYF
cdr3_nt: TGTGCCAGCAGCCAAGAATACCCCCTCACTAGCCTTCCCAAAAACATTCAGTACTTC

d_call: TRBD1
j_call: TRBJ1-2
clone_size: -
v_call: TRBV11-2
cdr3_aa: CASSLKGQGQYGYTF
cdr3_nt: TGTGCCAGCAGCCTGAAAGGACAGGGGCAGTATGGCTACACCTTC

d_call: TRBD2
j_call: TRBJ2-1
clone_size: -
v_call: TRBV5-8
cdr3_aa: CASSLSAGGWDEQFF
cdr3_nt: TGTGCCAGCAGCTTGTCAGCGGGAGGGTGGGATGAGCAGTTCTTC

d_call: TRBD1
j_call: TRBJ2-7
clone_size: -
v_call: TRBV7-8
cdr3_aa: CASSQTTGTGREQYF
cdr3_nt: TGTGCCAGCAGCCAAACTACCGGGACAGGGAGGGAGCAGTACTTC

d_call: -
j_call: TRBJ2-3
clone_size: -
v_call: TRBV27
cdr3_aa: CASSLGGSRADTQYF
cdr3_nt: TGTGCCAGCAGTTTGGGGGGCTCGAGGGCAGATACGCAGTATTTT

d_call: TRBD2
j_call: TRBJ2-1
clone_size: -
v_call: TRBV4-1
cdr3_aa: CASSLAGGEAEQFF
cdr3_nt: TGCGCCAGCAGCCTAGCGGGAGGGGAAGCTGAGCAGTTCTTC

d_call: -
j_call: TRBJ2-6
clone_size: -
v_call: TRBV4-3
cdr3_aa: CASSRSLVRTRANVLTF
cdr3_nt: TGCGCCAGCAGCCGATCACTAGTCCGGACTCGGGCCAACGTCCTGACTTTC

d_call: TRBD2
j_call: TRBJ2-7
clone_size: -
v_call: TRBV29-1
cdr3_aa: CSVGVAGGQLYEQYF
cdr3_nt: TGCAGCGTTGGGGTAGCGGGAGGGCAATTGTACGAGCAGTACTTC

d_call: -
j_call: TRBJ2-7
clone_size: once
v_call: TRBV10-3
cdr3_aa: CAISDRTLAIDEQYF
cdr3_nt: TGTGCCATCAGTGACCGGACCCTGGCGATTGACGAGCAGTACTTC

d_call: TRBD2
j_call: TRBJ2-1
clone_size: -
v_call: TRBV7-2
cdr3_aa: CASSYILSGGYNEQFF
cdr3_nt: TGTGCCAGCAGCTACATCCTCTCGGGAGGATACAATGAGCAGTTCTTC

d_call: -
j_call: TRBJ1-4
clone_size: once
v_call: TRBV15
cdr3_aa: CATREGGLSEKLFF
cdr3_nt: TGTGCCACCAGGGAGGGGGGGCTAAGCGAAAAACTGTTTTTT

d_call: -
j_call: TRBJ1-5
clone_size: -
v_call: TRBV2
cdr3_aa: CASGAQPFYPQHF
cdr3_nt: TGTGCCAGCGGGGCACAGCCCTTTTATCCCCAGCATTTT

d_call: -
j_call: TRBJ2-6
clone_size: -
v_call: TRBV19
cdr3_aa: CASSIDRARVTGANVLTF
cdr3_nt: TGTGCCAGTAGTATAGATAGGGCCAGGGTGACCGGGGCCAACGTCCTGACTTTC

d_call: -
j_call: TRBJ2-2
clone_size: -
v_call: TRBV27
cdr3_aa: CASSFSNTGELFF
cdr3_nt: TGTGCCAGCAGTTTCTCGAACACCGGGGAGCTGTTTTTT

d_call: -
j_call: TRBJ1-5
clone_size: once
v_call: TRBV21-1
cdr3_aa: CASSMTRIYSNQPQHF
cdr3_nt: TGTGCCAGCAGCATGACACGGATCTATAGCAATCAGCCCCAGCATTTT

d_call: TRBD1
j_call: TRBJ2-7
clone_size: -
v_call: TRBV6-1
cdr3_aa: CASSGDRGREQYF
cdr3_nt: TGTGCCAGCAGTGGGGACAGGGGAAGGGAGCAGTACTTC

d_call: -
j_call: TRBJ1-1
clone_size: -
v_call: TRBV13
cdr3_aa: CASSLGLGVEAFF
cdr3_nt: TGTGCCAGCAGCTTAGGTCTAGGGGTTGAAGCTTTCTTT

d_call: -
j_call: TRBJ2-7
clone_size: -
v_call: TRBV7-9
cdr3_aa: CASSLVARPEQYF
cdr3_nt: TGTGCCAGCAGCTTAGTAGCCCGCCCGGAGCAGTACTTC

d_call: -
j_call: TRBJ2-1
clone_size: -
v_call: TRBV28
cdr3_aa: CASSGPRAEQFF
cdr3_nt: TGTGCCAGCAGTGGTCCTAGGGCTGAGCAGTTCTTC

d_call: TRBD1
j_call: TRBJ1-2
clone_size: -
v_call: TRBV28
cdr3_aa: CASTTDRGGYTF
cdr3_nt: TGTGCCAGCACCACCGACAGGGGAGGCTACACCTTC

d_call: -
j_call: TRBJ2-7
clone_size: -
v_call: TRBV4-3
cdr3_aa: CASSQDLSALEQYF
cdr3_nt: TGCGCCAGCAGCCAAGATCTCTCGGCCCTCGAGCAGTACTTC

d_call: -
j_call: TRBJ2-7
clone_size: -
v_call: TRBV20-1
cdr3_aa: CSVEHSYEQYF
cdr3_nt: TGCAGTGTGGAGCACTCCTACGAGCAGTACTTC

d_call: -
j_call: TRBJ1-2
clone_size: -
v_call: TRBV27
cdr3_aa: CARLARPAHGYTF
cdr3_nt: TGTGCCAGGCTTGCAAGGCCTGCTCATGGCTACACCTTC

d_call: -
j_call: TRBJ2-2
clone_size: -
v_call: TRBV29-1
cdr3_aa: CSVESKRSSNTGELFF
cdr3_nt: TGCAGCGTTGAAAGCAAGAGATCGTCAAACACCGGGGAGCTGTTTTTT

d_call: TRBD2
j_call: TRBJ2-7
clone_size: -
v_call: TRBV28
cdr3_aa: CASSGAGLAEPYEQYF
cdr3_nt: TGTGCCAGCAGTGGGGCGGGACTAGCGGAGCCCTACGAGCAGTACTTC

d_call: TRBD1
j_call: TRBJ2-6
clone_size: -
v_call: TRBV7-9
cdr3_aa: CASSLGQGLAGANVLTF
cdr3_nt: TGTGCCAGCAGCCTGGGACAGGGGCTGGCTGGGGCCAACGTCCTGACTTTC

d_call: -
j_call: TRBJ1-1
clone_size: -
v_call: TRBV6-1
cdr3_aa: CASSEARGGRSEAFF
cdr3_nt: TGTGCCAGCAGTGAAGCGCGGGGGGGTAGGTCTGAAGCTTTCTTT

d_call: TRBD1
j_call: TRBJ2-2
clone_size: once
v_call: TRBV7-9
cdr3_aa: CASSLGGQGLNTGELFF
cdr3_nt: TGTGCCAGCAGCTTAGGAGGACAGGGCCTGAACACCGGGGAGCTGTTTTTT

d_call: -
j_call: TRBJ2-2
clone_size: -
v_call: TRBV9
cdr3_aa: CASSVEGTGELFF
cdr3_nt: TGTGCCAGCAGCGTAGAGGGTACCGGGGAGCTGTTTTTT

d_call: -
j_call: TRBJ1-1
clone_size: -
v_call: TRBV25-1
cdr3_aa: CASSELGGNTEAFF
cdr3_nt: TGTGCCAGCAGTGAATTAGGGGGGAACACTGAAGCTTTCTTT

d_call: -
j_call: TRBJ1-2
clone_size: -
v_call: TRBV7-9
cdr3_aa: CASFGVTGPYGYTF
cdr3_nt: TGTGCCAGCTTCGGGGTCACCGGACCCTATGGCTACACCTTC

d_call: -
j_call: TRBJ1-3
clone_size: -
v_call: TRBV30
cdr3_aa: CAWIDTYGNTIYF
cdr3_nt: TGTGCCTGGATAGACACATACGGAAACACCATATATTTT

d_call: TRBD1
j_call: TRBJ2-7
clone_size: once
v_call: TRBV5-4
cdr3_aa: CASSWTGGYEQYF
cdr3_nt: TGTGCCAGCAGCTGGACAGGGGGCTACGAGCAGTACTTC

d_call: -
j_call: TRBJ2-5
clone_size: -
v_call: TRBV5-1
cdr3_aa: CASSLGLQETQYF
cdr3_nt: TGCGCCAGCAGCTTGGGACTCCAAGAGACCCAGTACTTC

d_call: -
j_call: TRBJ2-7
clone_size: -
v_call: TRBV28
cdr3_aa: CASSLPEGNEQYF
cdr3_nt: TGTGCCAGCAGCCTACCGGAGGGAAACGAGCAGTACTTC

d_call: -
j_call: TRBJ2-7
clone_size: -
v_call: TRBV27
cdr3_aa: CASSTSRYEQYF
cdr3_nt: TGTGCCAGCAGCACTAGCCGTTACGAGCAGTACTTC

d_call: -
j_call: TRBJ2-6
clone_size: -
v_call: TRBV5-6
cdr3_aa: CASSYLGSSGANVLTF
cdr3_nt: TGTGCCAGCAGCTATCTTGGGAGCTCTGGGGCCAACGTCCTGACTTTC

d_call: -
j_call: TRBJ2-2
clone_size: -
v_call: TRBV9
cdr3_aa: CASSVAPGLTGELFF
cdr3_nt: TGTGCCAGCAGCGTAGCGCCTGGGCTCACCGGGGAGCTGTTTTTT

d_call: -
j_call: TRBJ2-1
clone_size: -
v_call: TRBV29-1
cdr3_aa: CSVEDPPSSAYNEQFF
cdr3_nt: TGCAGCGTTGAAGATCCCCCCAGCAGCGCCTACAATGAGCAGTTCTTC

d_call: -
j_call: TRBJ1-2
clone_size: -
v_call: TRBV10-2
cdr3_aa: CASSEGSGDYGYTF
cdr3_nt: TGCGCCAGCAGTGAGGGTTCAGGGGACTATGGCTACACCTTC

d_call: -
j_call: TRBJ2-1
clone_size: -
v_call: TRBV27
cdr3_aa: CASSFRGGGNEQFF
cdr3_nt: TGTGCCAGCAGTTTCCGGGGAGGAGGGAATGAGCAGTTCTTC

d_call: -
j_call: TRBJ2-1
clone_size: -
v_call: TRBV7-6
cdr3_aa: CASSLDSSVYNEQFF
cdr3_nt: TGTGCCAGCAGCTTAGACTCTAGCGTCTACAATGAGCAGTTCTTC

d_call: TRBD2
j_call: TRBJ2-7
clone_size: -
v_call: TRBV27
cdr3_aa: CASSRTRTYEQYF
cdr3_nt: TGTGCCAGCAGCCGGACTAGGACTTACGAGCAGTACTTC

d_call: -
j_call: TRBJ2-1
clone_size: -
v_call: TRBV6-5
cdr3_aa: CASSRGGASYNEQFF
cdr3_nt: TGTGCCAGCAGTCGTGGCGGGGCCTCCTACAATGAGCAGTTCTTC